The 30 T cell receptor beta chains below come from one sample, sequenced in a study of blood T cell repertoires in COVID-19. The protocol was immunoSEQ multiplex PCR, while the TCRdb copy is restricted to in-frame clones and leaves out a portion. The data hold about 24,000 clones, with roughly 90% observed a single time. Material for sequencing was peripheral blood. These TCRs come from an older woman with active COVID-19.

The J gene is TRBJ1-1, the V gene TRBV15; 9 nucleotides agree with TRBD1. The CDR3 length is 15 residues. J gave up 11 bases and V 2 bases, and 12 bases lay outside the gene matches. The V gene's germline CDR1 is LNHNV and CDR2 YYDKDF (reference sequence). CDR3 amino acids: CATSRSGADRGGAFF. The DNA of the CDR3 is TGTGCCACCAGCAGATCAGGGGCAGACAGGGGGGGGGCTTTCTTT.

The genes are TRBV9 and TRBJ1-2, with D perhaps TRBD1 (6 bases). The CDR3 is 14 residues long. V lost 4 bases and J lost 6, with 16 bases in between. Germline V gene data show CDR1 as SGDLS and CDR2 as YYNGEE. The CDR3 nucleotides are TGTGCCAGCAGCCCAGGGGAGTTTTACGATGGCTACACCTTC. Its protein product is CASSPGEFYDGYTF.

This chain links TRBV4-3 with TRBJ2-7; weak D call: TRBD2 (6 bases). The CDR3 covers 13 residues. The V end was cut by 2 bases, the J end by 7 bases, with 12 bases between. CDR1 is LGHNA, CDR2 YSLEER, per germline. CDR3 amino acids: CASSQLRAGEQYF. The CDR3, as DNA: TGCGCCAGCAGCCAACTTAGGGCGGGGGAGCAGTACTTC.

This clone was found a few times. J is TRBJ2-7 and V is TRBV5-1; the match to TRBD2 covers 13 bases. Losses at the gene ends were 4 bases for V and 3 bases for J; bases not matched to a gene: 7. Per germline, CDR1 SGHRS and CDR2 YFSETQ. CDR3 length: 16 amino acids. In nucleotides, the CDR3 is TGCGCCAGCAGCGCAGGGACTAGCGGGGACATCTACGAGCAGTACTTC. Residues: CASSAGTSGDIYEQYF.

The chain joins TRBV4-1 to TRBJ2-1, with 8 bases identical to TRBD1. There are 15 residues in the CDR3. Germline assignment: CDR1 MGHRA and CDR2 YSYEKL. V shed 4 bases, J shed 9 bases, and the junction held 11 bases outside the gene matches. The CDR3 DNA reads TGCGCCAGCAGCCCCGGACAGGGTCCTAGGTTTGAGCAGTTCTTC. Its protein is CASSPGQGPRFEQFF.

V is TRBV14 and J is TRBJ2-6; D is perhaps TRBD2 (5 bases). V lost 3 bases, J lost 0 bases, and 12 bases lay in between. This CDR3 spans 17 amino acids. CDR1 is SGHDN and CDR2 is FVKESK in the germline V gene. CDR3: CASSHGLLASGANVLTF. CDR3 nucleotide sequence: TGTGCCAGCAGCCACGGACTTCTGGCCTCTGGGGCCAACGTCCTGACTTTC. Filled out from reference TRBV14 and TRBJ2-6, the complete variable domain reads EAGVTQFPSHSVIEKGQTVTLRCDPISGHDNLYWYRRVMGKEIKFLLHFVKESKQDESGMPNNRFLAERTGGTYSTLKVQPAELEDSGVYFCASSHGLLASGANVLTFGAGSRLTVL.

This clone was observed a handful of times. CDR3 DNA sequence: TGTGCCAGCAGTTATTCAGGGGGCGGAGGGGCTTTCTTT. Protein sequence: CASSYSGGGGAFF. V usage is TRBV9 and J usage is TRBJ1-1, with 8 nucleotides matching TRBD1. There are 13 residues in the CDR3. Unmatched junction bases numbered 11, after V lost 5 bases and J lost 11 bases. In germline, CDR1 is SGDLS, CDR2 YYNGEE.

V is TRBV29-1 and J is TRBJ2-7; TRBD2 aligns across 9 bases. This CDR3 is 16 amino acids long. The junction had 10 bases not matched to a gene; V was cut back by 3 bases and J by 1 base. Germline CDR1 is SQVTM and CDR2 is ANQGSEA. CDR3 DNA: TGCAGCGTTGAGCTTAGCGGGGGCCTTAATTCCTACGAGCAGTACTTC. Its translation: CSVELSGGLNSYEQYF.

CDR3 loop: CASTWGPEYSGNTIYF. The CDR3 DNA reads as TGTGCCAGTACCTGGGGCCCGGAGTACTCTGGAAACACCATATATTTT. J is TRBJ1-3 and V is TRBV19; TRBD1 is a possible D gene (5 bases). Between the trimmed V and J ends, which lost 7 bases and 0 bases, there was a span of 16 bases. CDR1 and CDR2 (germline): LNHDA, SQIVND (reference sequence). The CDR3 sequence is 16 residues long.

This clone has only one observation. The V call is TRBV5-1, the J call TRBJ2-2; maybe TRBD1 (6 bases). V was trimmed by 4 bases and J by 3 bases, leaving 13 bases between them. Germline V gene lookup returns CDR1 SGHRS and CDR2 YFSETQ. This CDR3 is 15 amino acids long. CDR3 in amino acids: CASSLRDTYTGELFF. CDR3 bases: TGCGCCAGCAGCCTTAGGGACACCTACACCGGGGAGCTGTTTTTT.

The chain carries TRBV2 and TRBJ2-7, with 8 positions matching TRBD2. Trimming cost V 3 bases and J 2 bases; bases outside gene matches: 9. CDR1 and CDR2 from the germline V gene are SNHLY and FYNNEI. The CDR3 is 16 amino acids. The CDR3: CASSDPGGGNTYEQYF. CDR3 nucleotide sequence: TGTGCCAGCAGTGACCCCGGCGGGGGGAACACCTACGAGCAGTACTTC.

The chain uses TRBV14 and TRBJ1-1; a possible D gene is TRBD1 (6 bases). Deletions cut 9 bases from V and 0 bases from J, with 23 bases between. Germline V CDR1 and CDR2: SGHDN, FVKESK. The CDR3 runs 17 residues. Here the CDR3 DNA reads TGTGCCAGAATGGAGGACCGACAGGACCTCATGAACACTGAAGCTTTCTTT. Its translation is CARMEDRQDLMNTEAFF.

The chain joins TRBV28 to TRBJ2-6; unclear D gene. V lost 1 base, J lost 0 bases, and 13 bases lay in between. This CDR3 is built from 18 residues. The germline CDR1 and CDR2 sequences are MDHEN and SYDVKM. The CDR3 region is CASSLLGRYSSGANVLTF. The CDR3 nucleotides read TGTGCCAGCAGTTTATTAGGCAGGTATAGCTCTGGGGCCAACGTCCTGACTTTC.

The rearrangement uses TRBV7-8 and TRBJ2-5; D may be TRBD2 (5 bases). Germline CDR1 and CDR2: SGHVS and FQNEAQ. With 2 bases removed from V and 4 bases from J, the gap between germline ends came to 20 bases. There are 17 residues in the CDR3. The CDR3 sequence is CASSLRRSSRARETQYF. In DNA, the CDR3 is TGTGCCAGCAGCTTAAGGAGGTCGAGCCGGGCAAGAGAGACCCAGTACTTC.

The V call is TRBV6-4, the J call TRBJ2-1; no clear D gene. In germline, CDR1 is MRHNA, CDR2 SNTAGT. The CDR3 consists of 16 residues. V lost 2 bases and J 1 base, leaving 12 bases between the germline ends. The CDR3 region has the DNA TGTGCCAGCAGTGACGACGCAGGAACATCCTACAATGAGCAGTTCTTC. Protein sequence: CASSDDAGTSYNEQFF.

V and J are TRBV6-6 and TRBJ2-5, with 7 bases fitting TRBD1. V gave up 6 bases and J gave up 4 bases; unmatched junction bases: 8. CDR1 and CDR2 (germline): MNHNY, SVGAGI (reference sequence). This CDR3 has 14 residues. CDR3 DNA sequence: TGTGCCAGCAGCCGAGACAGGGCCGGAGAGACCCAGTACTTC. The encoded protein is CASSRDRAGETQYF.

The chain couples TRBV4-1 to TRBJ2-7; 8 bases match TRBD1. The trim removed 0 bases at V and 3 bases at J, leaving 4 bases unmatched. The germline V gene encodes CDR1 MGHRA and CDR2 YSYEKL. CDR3 length equals 15 residues. The CDR3 region has the DNA TGCGCCAGCAGCCAAGACGACAGGGGAGGCTACGAGCAGTACTTC. Its translation: CASSQDDRGGYEQYF.

This chain joins TRBV5-1 and TRBJ1-5, with D possibly being TRBD1 (6 bases). Germline V gene sequence: CDR1 SGHRS, CDR2 YFSETQ. The CDR3 contains 13 residues. The V end was cut by 4 bases, the J end by 4 bases, with 9 bases between. The CDR3 sequence: CASSPGVNQPQHF. The CDR3 nucleotides read TGCGCCAGCAGCCCAGGGGTTAATCAGCCCCAGCATTTT.

The chain employs TRBV5-8 and TRBJ1-5; 7 positions agree with TRBD1. The germline V gene encodes CDR1 SGHTS and CDR2 YDEGEE. J was trimmed by 4 bases and V by 4 bases; bases with no gene match: 11. The CDR3 spans 16 residues. The CDR3 spells CASSPELGQPNQPQHF. Here the CDR3 DNA reads TGTGCCAGCAGCCCCGAGTTGGGACAGCCTAATCAGCCCCAGCATTTT.

This clone was detected a few times. J is TRBJ1-5 and V is TRBV2; tentatively, D is TRBD1 (5 bases). Germline CDR1 and CDR2: SNHLY and FYNNEI. The CDR3 runs to 15 residues. V gave up 6 bases and J gave up 0 bases, with 12 bases separating them. The CDR3 coding sequence is TGTGCCAGCAGCCAAACAGGCTATAGCAATCAGCCCCAGCATTTT. The encoded protein is CASSQTGYSNQPQHF.

The chain couples TRBV15 to TRBJ1-5, with D possibly TRBD1 on 5 matching bases. CDR3 length equals 14 residues. V was trimmed by 5 bases and J by 5 bases, leaving 13 bases between them. Germline CDR1 and CDR2: LNHNV and YYDKDF (reference sequence). The DNA of the CDR3 is TGTGCCACCAGCCCCGGGCCCAGGGATCAGCCCCAGCATTTT. Translation gives CATSPGPRDQPQHF.

The J gene is TRBJ2-7, the V gene TRBV6-2 or TRBV6-3, with 8 bases fitting TRBD1. The trim removed 0 bases at V and 6 bases at J, leaving 10 bases unmatched. Germline V gene sequence: CDR1 MNHEY, CDR2 SVGEGT. This CDR3 comprises 16 residues. The CDR3 loop reads CASSYSMQGANSEQYF. Here the CDR3 DNA reads TGTGCCAGCAGTTACTCGATGCAGGGGGCGAACAGCGAGCAGTACTTC.

The chain combines TRBV13 with TRBJ1-4; 8 bases agree with TRBD1. J gave up 7 bases and V 7 bases, and 5 bases lay outside the gene matches. Germline V gives CDR1 PRHDT, CDR2 FYEKMQ (reference sequence). The CDR3 is 13 residues long. CDR3 protein: CASTGQDGEKLFF. Here the CDR3 DNA reads TGTGCCAGCACGGGACAGGATGGTGAAAAACTGTTTTTT. Drawing the rest from reference TRBV13 and TRBJ1-4, the complete variable domain is AAGVIQSPRHLIKEKRETATLKCYPIPRHDTVYWYQQGPGQDPQFLISFYEKMQSDKGSIPDRFSAQQFSDYHSELNMSSLELGDSALYFCASTGQDGEKLFFGSGTQLSVL.

The CDR3 sequence is CASSLTSGGSYNEQFF. As DNA, the CDR3 is TGTGCCAGCAGCTTGACTAGCGGAGGCTCCTACAATGAGCAGTTCTTC. The chain has TRBV11-2 and TRBJ2-1; the match to TRBD2 covers 9 bases. This CDR3 region has 16 residues. Germline V lookup: CDR1 SGHAT, CDR2 FQNNGV. V gave up 3 bases and J gave up 0 bases; unmatched junction bases: 3.

V and J are TRBV4-3 and TRBJ1-2; 8 nucleotides align to TRBD1. Germline V CDR1 and CDR2: LGHNA, YSLEER. This CDR3 spans 15 amino acids. V was pared by 0 bases and J by 7 bases, with 7 bases of the junction left unmatched. The chain's CDR3 is CASSQESGTGGGYTF. The CDR3 DNA follows: TGCGCCAGCAGCCAAGAATCGGGGACAGGAGGTGGCTACACCTTC.

The J gene is TRBJ2-3, the V gene TRBV5-1, with 7 bases matching TRBD2. Germline V gives CDR1 SGHRS, CDR2 YFSETQ. The V segment lost 0 bases and the J segment 4 bases; nucleotides outside the gene matches: 8. The CDR3 is 16 residues long. In nucleotides, the CDR3 is TGCGCCAGCAGCTTGGGGCGGAGCGGGGCATCAGATACGCAGTATTTT. Translated, it gives CASSLGRSGASDTQYF. Supplemented by reference TRBV5-1 and TRBJ2-3, the full variable domain reads KAGVTQTPRYLIKTRGQQVTLSCSPISGHRSVSWYQQTPGQGLQFLFEYFSETQRNKGNFPGRFSGRQFSNSRSEMNVSTLELGDSALYLCASSLGRSGASDTQYFGPGTRLTVL.

This clone was seen once. This sequence joins TRBV25-1 and TRBJ1-4; D possibly corresponds to TRBD1 (6 bases). V lost 4 bases, J lost 0 bases, and 15 bases lay in between. The CDR3 runs to 17 residues. Germline V gives CDR1 MGHDK, CDR2 SYGVNS. The CDR3, as DNA: TGTGCCAGCAGTGGGGAGGGGGTTTATGCAACTAATGAAAAACTGTTTTTT. Its translation is CASSGEGVYATNEKLFF.

As regards this clone: The junction does not match germline at one end; this may be a read error. The J gene is TRBJ2-2, the V gene TRBV7-7, with D perhaps matching TRBD1 (5 bases). CDR1 SSHAT and CDR2 FNYEAQ come from the germline V gene (reference sequence). The CDR3 covers 14 residues. CDR3 coding DNA: TGTGCTAGCAGCATGGGGCGGAACACCGGGGAGCTGTTTTTT. Its protein product is CASSMGRNTGELFF.

The rearrangement joins TRBV24-1 to TRBJ2-3, with TRBD2 matching 8 bases. With V trimmed by 0 bases and J by 5 bases, 6 bases remained unmatched. Germline V CDR1 and CDR2: KGHDR, SFDVKD. This CDR3 has 16 amino acids. The CDR3 bases are TGTGCCACCAGTGATTTGTCGGGGGGGCCGTTAGATACGCAGTATTTT. Translation: CATSDLSGGPLDTQYF.

V usage is TRBV6-1 and J usage is TRBJ1-6; no reliable D call. Trimming took off 2 bases at V and 6 bases at J, with 8 bases between the two ends. CDR1 and CDR2 (germline): MNHNS, SASEGT. The CDR3 consists of 14 residues. The CDR3 here is CASSEQVINSPLHF. The CDR3 DNA sequence: TGTGCCAGCAGTGAACAGGTTATTAATTCACCCCTCCACTTT.